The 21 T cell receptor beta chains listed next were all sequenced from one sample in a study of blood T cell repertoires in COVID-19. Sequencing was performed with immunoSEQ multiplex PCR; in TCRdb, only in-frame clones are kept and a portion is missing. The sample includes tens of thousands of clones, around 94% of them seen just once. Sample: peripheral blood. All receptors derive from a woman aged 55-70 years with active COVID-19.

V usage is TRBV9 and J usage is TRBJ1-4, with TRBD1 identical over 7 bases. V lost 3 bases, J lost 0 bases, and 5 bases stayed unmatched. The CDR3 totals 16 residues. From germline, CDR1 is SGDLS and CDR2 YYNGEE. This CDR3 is CASSARDRATNEKLFF. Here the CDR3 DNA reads TGTGCCAGCAGCGCCCGGGACAGAGCAACTAATGAAAAACTGTTTTTT. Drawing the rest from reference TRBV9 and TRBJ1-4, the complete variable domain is DSGVTQTPKHLITATGQRVTLRCSPRSGDLSVYWYQQSLDQGLQFLIQYYNGEERAKGNILERFSAQQFPDLHSELNLSSLELGDSALYFCASSARDRATNEKLFFGSGTQLSVL.

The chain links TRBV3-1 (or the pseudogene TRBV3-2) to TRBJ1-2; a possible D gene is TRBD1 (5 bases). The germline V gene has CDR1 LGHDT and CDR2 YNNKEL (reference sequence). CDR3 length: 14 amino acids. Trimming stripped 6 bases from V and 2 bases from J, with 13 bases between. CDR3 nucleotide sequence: TGTGCCAGCAGTCGCCGGACAAGCAACTATGGCTACACCTTC. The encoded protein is CASSRRTSNYGYTF.

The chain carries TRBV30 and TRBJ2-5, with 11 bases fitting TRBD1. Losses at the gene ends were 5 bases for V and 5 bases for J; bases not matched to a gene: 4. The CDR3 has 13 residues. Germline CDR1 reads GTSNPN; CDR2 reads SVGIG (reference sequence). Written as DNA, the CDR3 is TGTGCCTGGGCGGGACAGGGGGTGGAGACCCAGTACTTC. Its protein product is CAWAGQGVETQYF.

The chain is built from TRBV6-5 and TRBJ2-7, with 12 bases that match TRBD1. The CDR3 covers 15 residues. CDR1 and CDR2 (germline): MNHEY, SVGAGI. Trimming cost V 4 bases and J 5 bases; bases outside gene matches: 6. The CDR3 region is CASSSMGQGAHEQYF. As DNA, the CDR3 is TGTGCCAGCAGTTCCATGGGACAGGGGGCCCACGAGCAGTACTTC.

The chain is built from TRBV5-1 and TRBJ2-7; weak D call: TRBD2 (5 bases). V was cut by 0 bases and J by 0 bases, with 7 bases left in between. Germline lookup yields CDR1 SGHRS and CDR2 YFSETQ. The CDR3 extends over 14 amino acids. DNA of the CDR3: TGCGCCAGCAGCTTGGAACGGGGCTCCTACGAGCAGTACTTC. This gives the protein CASSLERGSYEQYF.

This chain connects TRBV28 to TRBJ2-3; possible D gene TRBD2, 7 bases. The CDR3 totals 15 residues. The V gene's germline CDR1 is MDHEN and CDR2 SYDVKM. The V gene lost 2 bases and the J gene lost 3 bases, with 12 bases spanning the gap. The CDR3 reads CASSLIQGGTDTQYF. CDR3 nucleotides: TGTGCCAGCAGTTTAATACAGGGAGGGACAGATACGCAGTATTTT. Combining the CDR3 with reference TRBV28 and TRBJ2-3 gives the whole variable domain DVKVTQSSRYLVKRTGEKVFLECVQDMDHENMFWYRQDPGLGLRLIYFSYDVKMKEKGDIPEGYSVSREKKERFSLILESASTNQTSMYLCASSLIQGGTDTQYFGPGTRLTVL.

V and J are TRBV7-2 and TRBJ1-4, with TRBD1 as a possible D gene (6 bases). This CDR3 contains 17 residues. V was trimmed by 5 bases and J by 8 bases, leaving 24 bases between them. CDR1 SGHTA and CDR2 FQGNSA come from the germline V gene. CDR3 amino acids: CASSPRGALRLNEKLFF. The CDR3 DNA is TGTGCCAGCAGCCCACGGGGGGCTCTGAGGCTGAACGAAAAACTGTTTTTT.

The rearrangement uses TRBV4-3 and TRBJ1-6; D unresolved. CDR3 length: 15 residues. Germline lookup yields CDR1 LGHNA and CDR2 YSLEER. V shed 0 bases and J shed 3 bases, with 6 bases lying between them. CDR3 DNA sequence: TGCGCCAGCAGCCAAGAGCGGCACTATAATTCACCCCTCCACTTT. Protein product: CASSQERHYNSPLHF.

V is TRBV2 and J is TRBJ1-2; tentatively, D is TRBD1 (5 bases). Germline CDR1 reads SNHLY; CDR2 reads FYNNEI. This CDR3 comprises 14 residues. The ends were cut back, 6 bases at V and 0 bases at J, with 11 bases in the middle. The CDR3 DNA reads TGTGCCAGCAGCCAGACAGTCACTAACTATGGCTACACCTTC. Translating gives CASSQTVTNYGYTF. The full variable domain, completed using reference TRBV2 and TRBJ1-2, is EPEVTQTPSHQVTQMGQEVILRCVPISNHLYFYWYRQILGQKVEFLVSFYNNEISEKSEIFDDQFSVERPDGSNFTLKIRSTKLEDSAMYFCASSQTVTNYGYTFGSGTRLTVV.

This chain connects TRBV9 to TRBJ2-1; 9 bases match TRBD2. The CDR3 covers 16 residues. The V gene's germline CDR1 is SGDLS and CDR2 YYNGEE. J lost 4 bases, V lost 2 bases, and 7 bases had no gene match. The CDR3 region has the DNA TGTGCCAGCAGCGTTACACCGACTAGCGGATACAATGAGCAGTTCTTC. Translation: CASSVTPTSGYNEQFF. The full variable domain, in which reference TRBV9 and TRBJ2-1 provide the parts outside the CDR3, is DSGVTQTPKHLITATGQRVTLRCSPRSGDLSVYWYQQSLDQGLQFLIQYYNGEERAKGNILERFSAQQFPDLHSELNLSSLELGDSALYFCASSVTPTSGYNEQFFGPGTRLTVL.

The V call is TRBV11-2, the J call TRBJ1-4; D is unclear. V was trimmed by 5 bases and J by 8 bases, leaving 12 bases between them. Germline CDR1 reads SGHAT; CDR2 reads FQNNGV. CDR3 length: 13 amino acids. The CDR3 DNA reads TGTGCCAGCAGCCCGGGAGGTCGAGAAAAACTGTTTTTT. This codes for CASSPGGREKLFF.

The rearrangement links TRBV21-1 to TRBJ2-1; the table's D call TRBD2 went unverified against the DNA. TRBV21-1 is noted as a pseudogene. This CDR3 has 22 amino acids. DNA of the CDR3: TGTGCCAGCAGCAAAGGGCTACCGGGACTAGCGGGAGGCCTAAGCTCCTACAATGAGCAGTTCTTC. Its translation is CASSKGLPGLAGGLSSYNEQFF.

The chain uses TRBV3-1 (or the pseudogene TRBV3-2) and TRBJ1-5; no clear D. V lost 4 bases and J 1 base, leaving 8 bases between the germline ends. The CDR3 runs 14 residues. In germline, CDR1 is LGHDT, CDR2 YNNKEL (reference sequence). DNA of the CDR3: TGTGCCAGCAGCCCGCAGAGGAGCAATCAGCCCCAGCATTTT. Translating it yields CASSPQRSNQPQHF.

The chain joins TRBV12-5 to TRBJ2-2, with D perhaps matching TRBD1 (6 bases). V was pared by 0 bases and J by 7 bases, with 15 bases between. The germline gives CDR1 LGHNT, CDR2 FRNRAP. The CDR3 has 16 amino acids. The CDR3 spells CASGLVQAGEGGELFF. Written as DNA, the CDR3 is TGTGCTAGTGGTTTGGTACAGGCAGGGGAAGGCGGGGAGCTGTTTTTT.

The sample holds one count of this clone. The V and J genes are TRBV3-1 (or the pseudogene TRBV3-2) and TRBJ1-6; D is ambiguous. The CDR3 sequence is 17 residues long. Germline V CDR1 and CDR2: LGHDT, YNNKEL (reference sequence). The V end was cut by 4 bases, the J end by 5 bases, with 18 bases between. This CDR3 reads CASSPVVEGPHNSPLHF. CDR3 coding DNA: TGTGCCAGCAGCCCCGTAGTGGAGGGCCCACATAATTCACCCCTCCACTTT.

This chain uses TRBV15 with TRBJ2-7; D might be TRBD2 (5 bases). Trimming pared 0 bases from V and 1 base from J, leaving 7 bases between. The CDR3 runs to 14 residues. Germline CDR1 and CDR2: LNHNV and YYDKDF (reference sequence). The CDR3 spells CATSRDRGSYEQYF. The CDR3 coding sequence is TGTGCCACCAGCAGAGATCGGGGATCCTACGAGCAGTACTTC.

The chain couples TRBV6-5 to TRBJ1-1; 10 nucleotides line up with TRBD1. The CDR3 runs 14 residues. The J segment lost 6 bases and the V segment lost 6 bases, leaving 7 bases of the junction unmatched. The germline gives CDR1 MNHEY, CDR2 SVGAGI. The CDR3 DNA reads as TGTGCCAGCAGCTACAGACAGGGGGCTTCTGAAGCTTTCTTT. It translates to CASSYRQGASEAFF.

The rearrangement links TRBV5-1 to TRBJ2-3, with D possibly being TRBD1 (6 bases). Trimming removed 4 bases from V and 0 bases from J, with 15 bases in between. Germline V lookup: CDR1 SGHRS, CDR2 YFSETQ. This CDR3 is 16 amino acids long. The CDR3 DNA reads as TGCGCCAGCAGCGACGGTGGGACACTTAGCACAGATACGCAGTATTTT. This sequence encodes CASSDGGTLSTDTQYF.

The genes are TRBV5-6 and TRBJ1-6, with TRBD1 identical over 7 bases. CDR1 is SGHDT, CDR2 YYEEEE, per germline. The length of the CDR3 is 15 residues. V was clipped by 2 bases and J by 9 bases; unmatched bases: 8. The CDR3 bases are TGTGCCAGCAGCTTCCTCGACAGGGAAACTTCACCCCTCCACTTT. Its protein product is CASSFLDRETSPLHF.

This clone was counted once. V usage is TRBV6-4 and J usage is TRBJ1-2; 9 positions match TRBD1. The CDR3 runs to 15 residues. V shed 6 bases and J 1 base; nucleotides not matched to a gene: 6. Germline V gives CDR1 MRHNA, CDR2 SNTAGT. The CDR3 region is CASSPGTGLNYGYTF. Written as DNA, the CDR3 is TGTGCCAGCAGCCCCGGGACAGGGCTTAACTATGGCTACACCTTC.

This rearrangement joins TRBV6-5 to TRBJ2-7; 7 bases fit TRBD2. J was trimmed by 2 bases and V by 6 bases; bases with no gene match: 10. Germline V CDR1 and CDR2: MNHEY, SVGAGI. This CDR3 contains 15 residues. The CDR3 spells CASSPQWGRAYEQYF. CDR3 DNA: TGTGCCAGCAGCCCCCAGTGGGGGAGGGCCTACGAGCAGTACTTC.